This note documents a single T cell receptor (beta chain) sequence. Its binding antigen is unknown. Base qualities are missing; no much larger clone stands one base away. The receptor library was made with 5' RACE. The instrument given in TCRdb is Illumina MiSeq. In-frame beta chains were kept once TCRdb had trimmed the public reads at Q25 with fastp and called clones with MiXCR. Every CDR3 protein is listed once, alongside the most common genes and DNA of its rows. The sample yields about 82,000 distinct CDR3 sequences; about 4.8% were counted once. Around 8% of the sample is held by the ten biggest clonotypes. This specimen belongs to a study of T cells of healthy individuals (dated by TCRdb to the late 2010s). CDR1 and CDR2 are drawn from the germline V gene: SGHTA, FQGNSA. Spanning cysteine to phenylalanine, the CDR3 consists of 14 amino acids. The kept DNA is CDR3 alone, 42 bases in frame from the first base. The V and J ends are trimmed by 5 bases and 4 bases, leaving 15 bases between them.

The chain links TRBV7-2 with TRBJ2-7; TRBD1 is a weak D gene call, 6 bases matching. The sequence derives from a female donor in good health. The CDR3 is CASSPSGQHYEQYF. The DNA reads TGTGCCAGCAGCCCCTCCGGACAGCATTACGAGCAGTACTTC.